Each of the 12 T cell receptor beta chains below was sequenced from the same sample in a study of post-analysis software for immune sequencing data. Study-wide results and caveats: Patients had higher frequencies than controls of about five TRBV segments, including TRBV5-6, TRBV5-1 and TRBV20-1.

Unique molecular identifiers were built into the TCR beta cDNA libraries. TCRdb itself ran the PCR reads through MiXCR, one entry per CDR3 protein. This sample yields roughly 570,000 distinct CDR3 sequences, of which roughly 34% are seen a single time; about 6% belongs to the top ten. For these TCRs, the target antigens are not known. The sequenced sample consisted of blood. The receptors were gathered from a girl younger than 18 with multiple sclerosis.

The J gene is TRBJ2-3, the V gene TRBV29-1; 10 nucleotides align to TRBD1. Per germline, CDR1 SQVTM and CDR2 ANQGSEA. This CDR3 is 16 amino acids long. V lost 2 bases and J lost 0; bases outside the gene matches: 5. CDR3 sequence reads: CSVETRTGGSTDTQYF. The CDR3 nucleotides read TGCAGCGTTGAAACCAGGACAGGGGGGAGCACAGATACGCAGTATTTT.

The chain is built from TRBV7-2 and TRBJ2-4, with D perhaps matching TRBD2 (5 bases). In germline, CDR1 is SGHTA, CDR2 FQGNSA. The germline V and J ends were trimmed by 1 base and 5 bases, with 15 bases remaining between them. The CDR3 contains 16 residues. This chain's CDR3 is CASSLDGPPRENIQYF. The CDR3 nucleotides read TGTGCCAGCAGCTTAGATGGCCCGCCGAGGGAAAACATTCAGTACTTC. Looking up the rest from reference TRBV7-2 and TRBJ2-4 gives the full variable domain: GAGVSQSPSNKVTEKGKDVELRCDPISGHTALYWYRQSLGQGLEFLIYFQGNSAPDKSGLPSDRFSAERTGGSVSTLTIQRTQQEDSAVYLCASSLDGPPRENIQYFGAGTRLSVL.

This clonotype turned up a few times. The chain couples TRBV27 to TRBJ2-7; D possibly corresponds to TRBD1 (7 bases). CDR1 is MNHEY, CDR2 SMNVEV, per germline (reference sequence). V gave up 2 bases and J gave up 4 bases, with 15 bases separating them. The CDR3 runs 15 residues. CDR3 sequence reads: CASSLAGQPLYEQYF. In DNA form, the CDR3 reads TGTGCCAGCAGTTTAGCGGGACAGCCCCTTTACGAGCAGTACTTC.

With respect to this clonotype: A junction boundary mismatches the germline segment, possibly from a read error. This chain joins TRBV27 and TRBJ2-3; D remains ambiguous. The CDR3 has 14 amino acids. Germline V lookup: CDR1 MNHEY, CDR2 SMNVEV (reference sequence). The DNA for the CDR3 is TGTGCCGGCAGCCCCACTTTAACCACCAATACGCAGTATTTT. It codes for CAGSPTLTTNTQYF.

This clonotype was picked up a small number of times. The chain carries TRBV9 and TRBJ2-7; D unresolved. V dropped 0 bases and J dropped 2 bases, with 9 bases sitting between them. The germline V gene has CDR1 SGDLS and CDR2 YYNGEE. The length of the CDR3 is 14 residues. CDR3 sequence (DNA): TGTGCCAGCAGCGTAGGGCCAGCGACCTACGAGCAGTACTTC. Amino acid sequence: CASSVGPATYEQYF.

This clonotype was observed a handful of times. The CDR3 DNA is TGTGCCAGCACGTTACTGATTAACTATGGCTACACCTTC. Translation gives CASTLLINYGYTF. The genes are TRBV5-5 and TRBJ1-2; D not resolved. Germline V gene lookup returns CDR1 SGHKS and CDR2 YYEKEE (reference sequence). CDR3 length: 13 amino acids. V was cut by 6 bases and J by 1 base, with 10 bases left in between.

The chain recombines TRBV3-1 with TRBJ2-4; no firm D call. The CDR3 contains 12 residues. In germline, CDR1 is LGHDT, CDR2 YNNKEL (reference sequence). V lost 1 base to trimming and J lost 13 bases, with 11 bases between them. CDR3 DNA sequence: TGTGCCAGCAGCCAAGGGCCCCTTGAGCAGTACTTC. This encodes CASSQGPLEQYF.

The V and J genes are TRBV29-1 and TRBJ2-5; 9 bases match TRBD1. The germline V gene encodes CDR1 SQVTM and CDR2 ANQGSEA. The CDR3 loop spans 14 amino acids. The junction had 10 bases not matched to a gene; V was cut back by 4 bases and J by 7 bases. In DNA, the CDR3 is TGCAGCGTTGGGGACAGGGTGGAGGTGGGGACCCAGTACTTC. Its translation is CSVGDRVEVGTQYF.

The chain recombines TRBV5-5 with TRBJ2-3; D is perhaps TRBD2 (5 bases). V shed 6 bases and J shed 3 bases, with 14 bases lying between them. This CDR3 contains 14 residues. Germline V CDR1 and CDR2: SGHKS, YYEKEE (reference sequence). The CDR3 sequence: CASNSESGTDTQYF. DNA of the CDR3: TGTGCCAGCAACTCCGAAAGCGGAACAGATACGCAGTATTTT. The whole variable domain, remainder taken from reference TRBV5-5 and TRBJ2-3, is DAGVTQSPTHLIKTRGQQVTLRCSPISGHKSVSWYQQVLGQGPQFIFQYYEKEERGRGNFPDRFSARQFPNYSSELNVNALLLGDSALYLCASNSESGTDTQYFGPGTRLTVL.

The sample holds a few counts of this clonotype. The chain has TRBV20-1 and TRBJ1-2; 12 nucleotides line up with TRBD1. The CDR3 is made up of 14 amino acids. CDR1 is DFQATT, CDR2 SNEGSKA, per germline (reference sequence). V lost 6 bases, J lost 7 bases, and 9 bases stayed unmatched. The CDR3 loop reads CSAPPGQGAPGYTF. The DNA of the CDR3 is TGCAGTGCGCCCCCGGGACAGGGGGCGCCTGGCTACACCTTC.

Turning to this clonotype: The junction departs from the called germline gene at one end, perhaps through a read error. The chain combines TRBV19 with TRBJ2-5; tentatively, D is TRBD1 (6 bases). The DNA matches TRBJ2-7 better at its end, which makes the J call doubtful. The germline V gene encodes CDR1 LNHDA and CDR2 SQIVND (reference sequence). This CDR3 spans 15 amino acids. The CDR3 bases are TGTACCAGTAGTATTCCCGGGACACCCACCTACGAGCAGTACTTC. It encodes CTSSIPGTPTYEQYF.

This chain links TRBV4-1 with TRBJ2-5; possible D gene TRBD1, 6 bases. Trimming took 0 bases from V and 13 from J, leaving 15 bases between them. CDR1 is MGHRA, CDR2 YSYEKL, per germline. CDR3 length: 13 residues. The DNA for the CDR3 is TGCGCCAGCAGCCAAGAGCGCACAGGGCTTTCGTACTTC. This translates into CASSQERTGLSYF.